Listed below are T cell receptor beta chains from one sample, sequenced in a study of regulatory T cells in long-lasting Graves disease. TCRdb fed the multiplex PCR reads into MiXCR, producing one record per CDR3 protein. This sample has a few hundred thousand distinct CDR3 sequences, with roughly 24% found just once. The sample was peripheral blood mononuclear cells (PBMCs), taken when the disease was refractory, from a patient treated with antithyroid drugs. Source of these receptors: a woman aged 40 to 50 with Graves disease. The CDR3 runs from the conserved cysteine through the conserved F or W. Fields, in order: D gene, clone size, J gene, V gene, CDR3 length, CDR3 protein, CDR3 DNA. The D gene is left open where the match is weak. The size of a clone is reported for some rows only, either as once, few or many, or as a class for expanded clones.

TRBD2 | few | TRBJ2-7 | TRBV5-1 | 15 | CASNSLAGEVVEQYF | TGCGCCAGCAATTCGCTAGCGGGAGAGGTGGTCGAGCAGTACTTC
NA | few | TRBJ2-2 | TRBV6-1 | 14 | CASIPEPNTGELFF | TGTGCCAGCATCCCCGAGCCGAACACCGGGGAGCTGTTTTTT
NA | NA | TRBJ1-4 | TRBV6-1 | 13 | CASSARGLLKLFF | TGTGCCAGCAGTGCCAGGGGACTTTTAAAACTGTTTTTT
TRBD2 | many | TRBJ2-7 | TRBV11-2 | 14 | CASSFTSDSYEQYF | TGTGCCAGCAGCTTTACTAGCGACTCCTACGAGCAGTACTTC
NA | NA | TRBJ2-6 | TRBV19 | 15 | CASSMMTTGANVLTF | TGTGCCAGTAGTATGATGACCACCGGGGCCAACGTCCTGACTTTC
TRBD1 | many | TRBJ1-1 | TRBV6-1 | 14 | CASSGQGVYTEAFF | TGTGCCAGCAGTGGACAGGGGGTTTACACTGAAGCTTTCTTT
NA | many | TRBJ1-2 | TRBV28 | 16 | CASSLPNNRVMSGYTF | TGTGCCAGCAGTTTACCTAACAACAGGGTGATGAGTGGCTACACCTTC
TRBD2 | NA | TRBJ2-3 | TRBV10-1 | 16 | CASSGTSGSSTDTQYF | TGCGCCAGCAGTGGGACTAGCGGGAGTAGCACAGATACGCAGTATTTT
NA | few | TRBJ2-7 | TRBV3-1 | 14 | CASKRMGLPYEQYF | TGTGCCAGCAAGCGAATGGGACTCCCCTACGAGCAGTACTTC
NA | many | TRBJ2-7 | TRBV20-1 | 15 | CSASFGSTRRGEQYF | TGCAGTGCTAGTTTCGGGTCGACTCGAAGGGGCGAGCAGTACTTC
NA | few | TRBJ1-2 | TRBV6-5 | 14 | CASSYSDRSYGYTF | TGTGCCAGCAGTTACTCTGACCGGTCCTATGGCTACACCTTC
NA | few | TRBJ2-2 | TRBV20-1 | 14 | CSAAGPLDTGELFF | TGCAGTGCGGCCGGGCCTCTCGACACCGGGGAGCTGTTTTTT
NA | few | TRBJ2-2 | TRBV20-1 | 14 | CSARGVANTGELFF | TGCAGTGCTAGGGGGGTTGCGAACACCGGGGAGCTGTTTTTT
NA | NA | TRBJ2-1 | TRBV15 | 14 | CATSRGGGPNEQFF | TGTGCCACCAGCAGAGGGGGGGGCCCCAATGAGCAGTTCTTC
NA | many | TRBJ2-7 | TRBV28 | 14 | CATKRGALTYEQYF | TGTGCCACCAAAAGGGGGGCGCTGACCTACGAGCAGTACTTC
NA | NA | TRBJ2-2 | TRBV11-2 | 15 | CASSLVQGRAGELFF | TGTGCCAGCAGCTTAGTACAGGGTAGGGCCGGGGAGCTGTTTTTT
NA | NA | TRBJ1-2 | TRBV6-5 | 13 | CASSYWQNYGYTF | TGTGCCAGCAGTTACTGGCAGAACTATGGCTACACCTTC
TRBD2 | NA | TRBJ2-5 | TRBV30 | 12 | CAWTSGKETQYF | TGTGCCTGGACTAGCGGGAAAGAGACCCAGTACTTC
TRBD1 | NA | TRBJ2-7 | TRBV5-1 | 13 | CASSPGQVYEQYF | TGCGCCAGCAGCCCGGGACAGGTGTACGAGCAGTACTTC
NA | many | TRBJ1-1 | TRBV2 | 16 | CASSGHVHGLNTEAFF | TGTGCCAGCAGCGGCCACGTCCATGGTTTGAACACTGAAGCTTTCTTT
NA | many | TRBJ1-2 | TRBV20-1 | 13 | CSAAVGSNYGYTF | TGCAGTGCTGCCGTTGGGTCTAACTATGGCTACACCTTC
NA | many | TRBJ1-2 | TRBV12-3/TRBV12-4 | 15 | CASSFLRGQGYGYTF | TGTGCCAGCAGCTTCCTCCGGGGCCAGGGTTATGGCTACACCTTC
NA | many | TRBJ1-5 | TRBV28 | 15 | CASSPFSREDQPQHF | TGTGCCAGCAGTCCGTTTTCCCGGGAGGATCAGCCCCAGCATTTT
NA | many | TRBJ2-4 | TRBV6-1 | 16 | CASTPIGRGTKNIQYF | TGTGCCAGCACACCAATTGGGAGGGGGACCAAAAACATTCAGTACTTC
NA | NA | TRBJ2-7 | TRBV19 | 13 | CASSPSLSYEQYF | TGTGCCAGTAGTCCCAGTTTGAGTTACGAGCAGTACTTC
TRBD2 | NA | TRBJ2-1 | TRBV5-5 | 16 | CASSLAEIAGGHEQFF | TGTGCCAGCAGCTTGGCCGAAATAGCGGGAGGGCATGAGCAGTTCTTC
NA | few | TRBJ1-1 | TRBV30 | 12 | CAWSVTHTEAFF | TGTGCCTGGAGTGTCACCCACACTGAAGCTTTCTTT
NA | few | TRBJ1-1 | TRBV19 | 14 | CASNKEQMNTEAFF | TGTGCCAGTAACAAAGAGCAGATGAACACTGAAGCTTTCTTT
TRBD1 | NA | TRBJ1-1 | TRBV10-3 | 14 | CAISESTGETEAFF | TGTGCCATCAGTGAGTCGACAGGGGAAACTGAAGCTTTCTTT
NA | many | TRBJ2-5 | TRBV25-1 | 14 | CASSEQSGRGTQYF | TGTGCCAGCAGTGAACAGTCTGGAAGAGGGACCCAGTACTTC
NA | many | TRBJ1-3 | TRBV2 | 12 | CASGPYGNTIYF | TGTGCCAGCGGCCCTTACGGAAACACCATATATTTT
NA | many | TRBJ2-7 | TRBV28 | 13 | CASSLILRYEQYF | TGTGCCAGCAGTTTAATCCTAAGGTACGAGCAGTACTTC
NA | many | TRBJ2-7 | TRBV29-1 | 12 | CSVVFGSGSSYF | NA
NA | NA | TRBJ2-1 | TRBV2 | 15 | CASILAEERYNEQFF | TGTGCCAGCATCTTAGCGGAAGAGCGCTACAATGAGCAGTTCTTC
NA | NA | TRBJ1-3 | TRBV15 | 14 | CATSRGGSGNTIYF | TGTGCCACCAGCAGAGGAGGCTCTGGAAACACCATATATTTT
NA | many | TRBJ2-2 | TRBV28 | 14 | CAHQKGWNTGELFF | TGTGCCCACCAGAAGGGATGGAACACCGGGGAGCTGTTTTTT
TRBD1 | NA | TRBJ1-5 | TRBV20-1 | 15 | CSAAPGQGNNQPQHF | TGCAGTGCTGCCCCGGGACAGGGAAACAATCAGCCCCAGCATTTT
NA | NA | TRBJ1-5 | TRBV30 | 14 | CAWQGGSGNQPQHF | TGTGCCTGGCAGGGCGGTTCGGGCAATCAGCCCCAGCATTTT
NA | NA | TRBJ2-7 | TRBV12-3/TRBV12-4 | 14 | CASSSTGNLYEQYF | TGTGCCAGCAGCAGTACAGGGAACCTCTACGAGCAGTACTTC
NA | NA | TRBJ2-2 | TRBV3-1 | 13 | CASSLTETGELFF | TGTGCCAGCAGCTTGACAGAAACCGGGGAGCTGTTTTTT
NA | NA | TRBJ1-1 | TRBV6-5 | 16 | CASSYRITGQNTEAFF | TGTGCCAGCAGTTACCGGATTACAGGGCAGAACACTGAAGCTTTCTTT
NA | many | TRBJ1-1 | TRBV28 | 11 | CASKKNTEAFF | TGTGCCAGCAAAAAGAACACTGAAGCTTTCTTT
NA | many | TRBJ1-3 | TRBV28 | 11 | CASSRRNTIYF | TGTGCCAGCAGCCGGAGAAACACCATATATTTT
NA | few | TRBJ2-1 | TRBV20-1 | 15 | CSASLGVVAYNEQFF | TGCAGTGCCAGCCTTGGGGTTGTCGCCTACAATGAGCAGTTCTTC
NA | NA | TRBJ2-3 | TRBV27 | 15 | CASSSLTQGADTQYF | TGTGCCAGCAGTTCACTTACACAGGGCGCAGATACGCAGTATTTT
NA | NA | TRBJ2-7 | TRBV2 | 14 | CASSVGEGPYEQYF | TGTGCCAGCAGCGTAGGCGAGGGTCCCTACGAGCAGTACTTC
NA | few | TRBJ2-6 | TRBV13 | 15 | CASSSLGAGANVLTF | TGTGCCAGCAGCTCTTTGGGGGCTGGGGCCAACGTCCTGACTTTC
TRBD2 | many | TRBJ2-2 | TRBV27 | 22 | CASSINLPEAGSGRANTGELFF | TGTGCCAGCTCGATCAACCTCCCAGAAGCCGGAAGCGGGAGGGCCAACACCGGGGAGCTGTTTTTT
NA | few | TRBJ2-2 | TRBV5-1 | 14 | CASTAPSYTGELFF | TGCGCCAGCACCGCCCCTAGCTACACCGGGGAGCTGTTTTTT